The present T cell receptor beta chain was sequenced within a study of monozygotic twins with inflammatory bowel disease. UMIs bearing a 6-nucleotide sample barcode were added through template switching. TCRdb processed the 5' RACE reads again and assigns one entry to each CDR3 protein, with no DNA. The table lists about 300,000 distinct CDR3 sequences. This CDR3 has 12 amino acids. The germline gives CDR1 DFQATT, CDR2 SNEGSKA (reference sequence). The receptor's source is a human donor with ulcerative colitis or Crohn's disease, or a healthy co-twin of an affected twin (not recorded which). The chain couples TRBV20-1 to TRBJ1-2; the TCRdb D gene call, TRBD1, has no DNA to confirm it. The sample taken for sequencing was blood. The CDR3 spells CSARAPVYGYTF.